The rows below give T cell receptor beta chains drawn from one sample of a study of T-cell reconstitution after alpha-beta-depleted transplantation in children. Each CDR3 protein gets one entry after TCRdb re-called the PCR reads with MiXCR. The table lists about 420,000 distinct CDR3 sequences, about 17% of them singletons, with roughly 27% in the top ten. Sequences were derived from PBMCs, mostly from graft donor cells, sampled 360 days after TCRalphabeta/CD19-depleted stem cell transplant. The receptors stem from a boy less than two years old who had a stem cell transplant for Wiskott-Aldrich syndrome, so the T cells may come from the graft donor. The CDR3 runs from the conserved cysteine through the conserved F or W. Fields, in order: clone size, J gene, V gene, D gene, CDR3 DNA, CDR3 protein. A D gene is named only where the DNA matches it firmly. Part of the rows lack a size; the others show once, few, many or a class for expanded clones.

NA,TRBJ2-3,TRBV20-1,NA,TGCAGTGCTAGAGGCGGTAACCACCGATTAGCGGCCACAGATACGCAGTATTTT,CSARGGNHRLAATDTQYF
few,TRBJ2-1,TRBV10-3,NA,TGTGCCATCAGTGTTACAGGGCTCGGGGCAGTGGTGAATGAGCAGTTCTTC,CAISVTGLGAVVNEQFF
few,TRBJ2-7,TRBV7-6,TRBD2,TGTGCCAGCAGCTCGGGACTAGCGGGGGAAACCTACGAGCAGTACTTC,CASSSGLAGETYEQYF
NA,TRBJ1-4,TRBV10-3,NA,TGTGCTGGCCAGATGGGGCTTAATGAAAAACTGTTTTTT,CAGQMGLNEKLFF
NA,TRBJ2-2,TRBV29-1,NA,TGCAGCGTTTCTAGGAGGGCCGGGGAGCTGTTTTTT,CSVSRRAGELFF
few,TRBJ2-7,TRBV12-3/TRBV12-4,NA,TGTGCCAGCAGTGACCCAGGGAATCTTTCCTACGAGCAGTACTTC,CASSDPGNLSYEQYF
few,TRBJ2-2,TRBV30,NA,TGTGCCTGGAGGGACTTTTACACCGGGGAGCTGTTTTTT,CAWRDFYTGELFF
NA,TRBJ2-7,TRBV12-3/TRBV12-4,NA,TGTGCCAGCACCGAGGGGGTATACTACGAGCAGTACTTC,CASTEGVYYEQYF
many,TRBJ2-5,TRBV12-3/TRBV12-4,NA,TGTGCCAGCAGTGCCTCCTTGGAGACCCAGTACTTC,CASSASLETQYF
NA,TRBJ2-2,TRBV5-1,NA,TGCGCCAGCAGCTTGAGTCTAATACCGGGATACCAGGGCACCGGGGAGCTGTTTTTT,CASSLSLIPGYQGTGELFF
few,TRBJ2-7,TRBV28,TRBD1,TGTGCCAGCAGATCGACAGGGGACTACGAGCAGTACTTC,CASRSTGDYEQYF
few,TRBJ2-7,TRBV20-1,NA,TGCAGTGCTAGAGATCGAGTCGCAGCGGTCTCCTACGAGCAGTACTTC,CSARDRVAAVSYEQYF
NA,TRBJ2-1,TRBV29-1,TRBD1,TGCAGCGCCGACAGGGACGCCTACAATGAGCAGTTCTTC,CSADRDAYNEQFF
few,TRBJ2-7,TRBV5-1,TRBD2,TGCGCCAGCAGCCACCAGAAGGATAGCGGGAGGGTCTACGAGCAGTACTTC,CASSHQKDSGRVYEQYF
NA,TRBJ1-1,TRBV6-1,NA,TGTGCCAGCAGTGAAGCGCCCAGGCTCATGAACACTGAAGCTTTCTTT,CASSEAPRLMNTEAFF
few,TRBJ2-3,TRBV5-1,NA,TGCGCCAGCAGCTCGGGACTGCTCACAGATACGCAGTATTTT,CASSSGLLTDTQYF
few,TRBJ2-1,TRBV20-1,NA,TGCAGTGCTAGAGTGCCGTGGGGTGAGCAGTTCTTC,CSARVPWGEQFF
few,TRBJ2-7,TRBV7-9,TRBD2,TGTGCCAGCAGCTTCCTCCCCCCGGGACTAGCGGTGAACGAGCAGTACTTC,CASSFLPPGLAVNEQYF
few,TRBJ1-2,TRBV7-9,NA,TGTGCCAGCAGCTTAGACCCGGTGGTAGATGGCTACACCTTC,CASSLDPVVDGYTF
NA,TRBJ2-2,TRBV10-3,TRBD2,TGTGCCATCAGGGACAAAGCGGGGGCAGGCGGGGAGCTGTTTTTT,CAIRDKAGAGGELFF
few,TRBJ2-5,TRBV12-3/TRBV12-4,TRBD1,TGTGCCAGCAGTCCGGGACAGGGAAAGGCGGAGACCCAGTACTTC,CASSPGQGKAETQYF
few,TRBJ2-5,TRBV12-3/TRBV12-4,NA,TGTGCCAGCAGTTTCCAGCAACTAGAGCGTCGGACCCAGTACTTC,CASSFQQLERRTQYF
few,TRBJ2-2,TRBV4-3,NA,TGCGCCAGCAGCCAATGGGGGATCGGACACACGAACACCGGGGAGCTGTTTTTT,CASSQWGIGHTNTGELFF
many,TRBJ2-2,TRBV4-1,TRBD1,TGCGCCAGCAGTCGGACAGGCCCGAACACCGGGGAGCTGTTTTTT,CASSRTGPNTGELFF
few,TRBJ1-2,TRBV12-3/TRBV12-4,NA,TGTGCCAGCAGTCGGGGGATGATTGGTGGCTACACCTTC,CASSRGMIGGYTF
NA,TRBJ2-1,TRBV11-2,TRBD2,TGTGCCAGCAGCTTAGAATTGCCTAGCGGGATTGGTAATGAGCAGTTCTTC,CASSLELPSGIGNEQFF
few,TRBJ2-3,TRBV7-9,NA,TGTGCCAGCAGCTTAATCCGTTCTAGCACAGATACGCAGTATTTT,CASSLIRSSTDTQYF
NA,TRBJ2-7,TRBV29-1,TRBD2,TGCAGCGTTACCGGGACTAGCGGGAGAGTTTCCTACGAGCAGTACTTC,CSVTGTSGRVSYEQYF
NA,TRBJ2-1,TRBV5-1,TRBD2,TGCGCCAGCAGCATATTCGGGACTAGTATATCCAATGAGCAGTTCTTC,CASSIFGTSISNEQFF